This T cell receptor (beta chain) was captured in a study of cytomegalovirus exposure and HLA in healthy donors. CDR1 is SNHLY and CDR2 is FYNNEI in the germline V gene. Between the trimmed V and J ends, which lost 2 bases and 15 bases, there was a span of 14 bases. The CDR3 runs 13 residues. This clone has just a few counts. Researchers ran the PCR with 60 Vbeta and 13 Jbeta primers. Libraries were prepared by immunoSEQ multiplex PCR; TCRdb keeps only in-frame clonotypes and omits some of them. Found here are over 120,000 clones, 75% of them singletons; the top ten hold roughly 6.6%. J is TRBJ2-6 and V is TRBV2, with TRBD2 as a possible D gene (6 bases). Sequencing was performed on PBMCs. This sequence was found in a man aged 25-45 years in good health and CMV-seronegative. The CDR3 coding sequence is TGTGCCAGCAGTGAATACACGCCCGGGGGCCTGACTTTC. Encoded protein: CASSEYTPGGLTF.